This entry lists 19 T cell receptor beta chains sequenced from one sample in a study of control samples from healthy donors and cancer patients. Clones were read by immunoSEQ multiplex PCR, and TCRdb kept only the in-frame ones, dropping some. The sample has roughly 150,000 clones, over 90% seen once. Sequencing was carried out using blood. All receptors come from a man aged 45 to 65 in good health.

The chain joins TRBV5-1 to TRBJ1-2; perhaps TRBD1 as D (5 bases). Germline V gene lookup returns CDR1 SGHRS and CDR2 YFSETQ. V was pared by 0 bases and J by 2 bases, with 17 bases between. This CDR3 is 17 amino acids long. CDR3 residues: CASSLARTTDLNYGYTF. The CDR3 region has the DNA TGCGCCAGCAGCTTGGCGCGGACAACTGATTTGAACTATGGCTACACCTTC.

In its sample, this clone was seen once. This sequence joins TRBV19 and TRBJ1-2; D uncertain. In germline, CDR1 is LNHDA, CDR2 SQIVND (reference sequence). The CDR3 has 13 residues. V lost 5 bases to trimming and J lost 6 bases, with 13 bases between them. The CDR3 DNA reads TGTGCCAGTAGTTTGGGGTGGATGGATGGCTACACCTTC. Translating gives CASSLGWMDGYTF. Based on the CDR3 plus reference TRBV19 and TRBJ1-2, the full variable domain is DGGITQSPKYLFRKEGQNVTLSCEQNLNHDAMYWYRQDPGQGLRLIYYSQIVNDFQKGDIAEGYSVSREKKESFPLTVTSAQKNPTAFYLCASSLGWMDGYTFGSGTRLTVV.

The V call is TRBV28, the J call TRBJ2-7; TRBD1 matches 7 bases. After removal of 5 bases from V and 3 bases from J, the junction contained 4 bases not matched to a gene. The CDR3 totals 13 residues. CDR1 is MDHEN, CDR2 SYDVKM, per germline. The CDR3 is CASSMTGNYEQYF. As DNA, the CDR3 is TGTGCCAGCAGTATGACAGGGAACTACGAGCAGTACTTC.

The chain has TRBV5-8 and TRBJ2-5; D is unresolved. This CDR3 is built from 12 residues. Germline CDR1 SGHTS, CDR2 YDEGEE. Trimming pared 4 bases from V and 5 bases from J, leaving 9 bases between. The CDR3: CASSLNRETQYF. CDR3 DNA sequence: TGTGCCAGCAGCCTTAACCGCGAGACCCAGTACTTC.

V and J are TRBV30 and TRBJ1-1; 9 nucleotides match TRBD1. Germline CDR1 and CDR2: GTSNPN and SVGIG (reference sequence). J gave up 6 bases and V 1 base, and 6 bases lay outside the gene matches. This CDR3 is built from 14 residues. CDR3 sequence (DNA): TGTGCCTGGAGTGAGGGACAGGGAAACTCTGAAGCTTTCTTT. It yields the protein CAWSEGQGNSEAFF. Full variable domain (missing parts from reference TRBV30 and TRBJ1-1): SQTIHQWPATLVQPVGSPLSLECTVEGTSNPNLYWYRQAAGRGLQLLFYSVGIGQISSEVPQNLSASRPQDRQFILSSKKLLLSDSGFYLCAWSEGQGNSEAFFGQGTRLTVV.

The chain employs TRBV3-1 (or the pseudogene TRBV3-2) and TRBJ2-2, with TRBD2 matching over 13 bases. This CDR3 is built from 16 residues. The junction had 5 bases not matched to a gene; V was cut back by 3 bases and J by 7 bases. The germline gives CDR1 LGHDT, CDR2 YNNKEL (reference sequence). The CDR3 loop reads CASSQGLAGTGGELFF. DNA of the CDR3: TGTGCCAGCAGCCAGGGACTAGCGGGAACAGGCGGGGAGCTGTTTTTT.

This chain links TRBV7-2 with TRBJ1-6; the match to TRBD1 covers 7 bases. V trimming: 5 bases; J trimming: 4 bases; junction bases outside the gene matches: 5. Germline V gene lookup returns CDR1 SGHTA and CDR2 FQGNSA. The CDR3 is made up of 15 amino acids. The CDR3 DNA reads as TGTGCCAGCAGCCCCCGACAGGGATATAATTCACCCCTCCACTTT. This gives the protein CASSPRQGYNSPLHF.

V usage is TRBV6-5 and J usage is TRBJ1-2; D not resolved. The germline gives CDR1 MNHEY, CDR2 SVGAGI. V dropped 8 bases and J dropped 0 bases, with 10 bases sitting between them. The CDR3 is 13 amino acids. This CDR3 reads CASRGNPNYGYTF. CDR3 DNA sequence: TGTGCCAGCCGAGGCAACCCTAACTATGGCTACACCTTC.

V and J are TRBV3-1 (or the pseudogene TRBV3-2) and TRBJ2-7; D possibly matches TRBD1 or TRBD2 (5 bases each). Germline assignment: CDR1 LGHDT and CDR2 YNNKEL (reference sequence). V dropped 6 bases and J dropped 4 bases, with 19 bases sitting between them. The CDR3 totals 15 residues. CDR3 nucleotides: TGTGCCAGCAGTCAAACTAGTAGGGGATGGTACGAGCAGTACTTC. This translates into CASSQTSRGWYEQYF.

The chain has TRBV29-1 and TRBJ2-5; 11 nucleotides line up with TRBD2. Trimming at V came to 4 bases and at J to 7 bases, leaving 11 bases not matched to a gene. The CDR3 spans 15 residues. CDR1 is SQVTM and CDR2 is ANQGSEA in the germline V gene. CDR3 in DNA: TGCAGCGTTGCCGGGACTAGCGGTAATCAGGGGACCCAGTACTTC. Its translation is CSVAGTSGNQGTQYF.

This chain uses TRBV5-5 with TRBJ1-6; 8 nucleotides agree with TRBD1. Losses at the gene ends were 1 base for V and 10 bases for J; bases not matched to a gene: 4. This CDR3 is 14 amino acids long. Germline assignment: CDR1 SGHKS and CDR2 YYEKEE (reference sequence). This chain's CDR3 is CASSLWQGASPLHF. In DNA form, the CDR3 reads TGTGCCAGCAGCTTGTGGCAGGGGGCCTCACCCCTCCACTTT. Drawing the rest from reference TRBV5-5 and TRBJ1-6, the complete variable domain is DAGVTQSPTHLIKTRGQQVTLRCSPISGHKSVSWYQQVLGQGPQFIFQYYEKEERGRGNFPDRFSARQFPNYSSELNVNALLLGDSALYLCASSLWQGASPLHFGNGTRLTVT.

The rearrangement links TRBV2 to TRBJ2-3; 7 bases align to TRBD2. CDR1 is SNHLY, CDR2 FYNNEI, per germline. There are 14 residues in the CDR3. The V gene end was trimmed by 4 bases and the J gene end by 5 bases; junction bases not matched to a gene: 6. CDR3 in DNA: TGTGCCAGCAGTGGTCTCGCGGGAGTAGATACGCAGTATTTT. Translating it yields CASSGLAGVDTQYF.

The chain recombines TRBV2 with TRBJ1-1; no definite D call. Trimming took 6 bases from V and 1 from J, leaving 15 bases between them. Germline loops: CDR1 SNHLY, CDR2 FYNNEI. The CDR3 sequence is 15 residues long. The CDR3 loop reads CASREGLTGNTEAFF. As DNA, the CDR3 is TGTGCCAGCAGGGAGGGCCTTACGGGGAACACTGAAGCTTTCTTT. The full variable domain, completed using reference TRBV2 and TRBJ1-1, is EPEVTQTPSHQVTQMGQEVILRCVPISNHLYFYWYRQILGQKVEFLVSFYNNEISEKSEIFDDQFSVERPDGSNFTLKIRSTKLEDSAMYFCASREGLTGNTEAFFGQGTRLTVV.

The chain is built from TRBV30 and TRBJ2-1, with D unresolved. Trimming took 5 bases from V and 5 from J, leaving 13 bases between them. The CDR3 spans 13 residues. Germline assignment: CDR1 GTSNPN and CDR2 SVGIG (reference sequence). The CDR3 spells CAWYPQGNNEQFF. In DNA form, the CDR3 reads TGTGCCTGGTACCCTCAAGGGAACAATGAGCAGTTCTTC.

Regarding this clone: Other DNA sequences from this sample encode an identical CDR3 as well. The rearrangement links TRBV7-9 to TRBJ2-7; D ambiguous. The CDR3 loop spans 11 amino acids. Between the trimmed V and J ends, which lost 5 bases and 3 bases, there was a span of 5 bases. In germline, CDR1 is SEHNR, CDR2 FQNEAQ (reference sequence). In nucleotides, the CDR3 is TGTGCCAGCAGCCCTATCTACGAGCAGTACTTC. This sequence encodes CASSPIYEQYF.

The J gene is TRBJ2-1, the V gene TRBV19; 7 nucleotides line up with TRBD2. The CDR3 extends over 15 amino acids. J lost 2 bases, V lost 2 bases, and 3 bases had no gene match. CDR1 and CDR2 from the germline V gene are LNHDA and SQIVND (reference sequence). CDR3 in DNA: TGTGCCAGTAGTATAACTAGCGTTACCTACAATGAGCAGTTCTTC. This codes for CASSITSVTYNEQFF.

CDR3 sequence (DNA): TGCAGTGCTAGATGGACGCTTGGCTACACCTTC. Translating it yields CSARWTLGYTF. The genes are TRBV20-1 and TRBJ1-2; no clear D gene. Germline-derived CDR1 and CDR2 are DFQATT and SNEGSKA (reference sequence). Trimming stripped 2 bases from V and 7 bases from J, with 8 bases between. The CDR3 extends over 11 amino acids.

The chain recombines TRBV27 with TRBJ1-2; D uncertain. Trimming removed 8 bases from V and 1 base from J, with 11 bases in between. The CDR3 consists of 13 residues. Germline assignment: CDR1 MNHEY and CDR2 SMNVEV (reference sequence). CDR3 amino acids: CASSIRSNYGYTF. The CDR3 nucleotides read TGTGCCAGCTCAATCAGGAGTAACTATGGCTACACCTTC.

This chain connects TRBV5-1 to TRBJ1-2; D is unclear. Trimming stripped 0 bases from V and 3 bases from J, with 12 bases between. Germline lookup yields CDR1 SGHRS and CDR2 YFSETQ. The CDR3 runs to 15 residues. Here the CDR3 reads CASSLETIGDYGYTF. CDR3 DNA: TGCGCCAGCAGCTTGGAGACCATTGGGGACTATGGCTACACCTTC.